A single sample is the source of the 11 T cell receptor beta chains below, sequenced in a study of memory CD8 T cells in hepatitis C reinfection. TCRdb keeps only in-frame clones here, not all; method: immunoSEQ multiplex PCR. This sample yields about 50,000 clones, of which 80% to 90% are seen a single time; 0.6% to 0.9% belongs to the top ten. Time point given: late/post reinfection, 12 to 24 weeks after detection. TCR sequencing was done directly ex vivo on sorted cells, without expansion in vitro. Sequenced sample: naive CD8+ T cells sorted from blood. The receptors originated from a man between 18 and 29 years old with hepatitis C virus infection.

Of note for this clone: Additional DNA sequences in this sample encode the identical CDR3. The chain employs TRBV5-4 and TRBJ2-7, with 8 bases matching TRBD2. Germline V CDR1 and CDR2: SGHNT, YYREEE (reference sequence). Trimming at V came to 4 bases and at J to 0 bases, leaving 3 bases not matched to a gene. The CDR3 runs to 14 residues. CDR3 in DNA: TGTGCCAGCAGCGTCAGCGGGAGCTCCTACGAGCAGTACTTC. Encoded protein: CASSVSGSSYEQYF.

J is TRBJ2-3 and V is TRBV6-5; D perhaps matches TRBD1 (5 bases). The V and J ends lost 4 bases and 11 bases respectively, with 10 bases between them. The CDR3 covers 11 residues. CDR1 and CDR2 (germline): MNHEY, SVGAGI. The CDR3 DNA is TGTGCCAGCAGTTCCGGCAGGGAGCAGTATTTT. Translating gives CASSSGREQYF.

This sequence joins TRBV10-1 and TRBJ2-7; D is perhaps TRBD2 (6 bases). Germline-derived CDR1 and CDR2 are WNHNN and SYGVQD (reference sequence). The CDR3 runs 14 residues. Trimming took off 4 bases at V and 3 bases at J, with 13 bases between the two ends. CDR3 coding DNA: TGCGCCAGCAGTGTCGCAGCGGAGGGCTACGAGCAGTACTTC. This translates into CASSVAAEGYEQYF.

This clone was recorded a few times. The chain links TRBV10-2 to TRBJ1-1, with unresolved D. The length of the CDR3 is 13 residues. Per the germline V gene, CDR1 is WSHSY and CDR2 is SAAADI. Between the trimmed V and J ends, which lost 6 bases and 0 bases, there was a span of 8 bases. CDR3 nucleotide sequence: TGCGCCAGCAGATTTACGGTGAACACTGAAGCTTTCTTT. Translating gives CASRFTVNTEAFF.

This clone was counted a few times. This chain links TRBV4-3 with TRBJ1-4; 11 positions agree with TRBD1. J lost 10 bases, V lost 0 bases, and 7 bases had no gene match. This CDR3 has 16 residues. From germline, CDR1 is LGHNA and CDR2 YSLEER. Here the CDR3 DNA reads TGCGCCAGCAGCCAAGATTGGGACAGGGGGGTTGGAAAACTGTTTTTT. It encodes CASSQDWDRGVGKLFF.

The genes are TRBV19 and TRBJ1-2; 8 bases align to TRBD1. CDR1 and CDR2 (germline): LNHDA, SQIVND (reference sequence). This CDR3 has 17 amino acids. J was trimmed by 5 bases and V by 3 bases; bases with no gene match: 14. The CDR3: CASSIGGRRGRGYGYTF. The CDR3 region has the DNA TGTGCCAGTAGTATTGGAGGTCGCAGGGGGCGTGGGTATGGCTACACCTTC.

The table lists this clone with a count of one. The rearrangement uses TRBV7-2 and TRBJ1-2, with D possibly matching TRBD1 (6 bases). The CDR3 extends over 15 amino acids. CDR1 is SGHTA and CDR2 is FQGNSA in the germline V gene. Between the trimmed V and J ends, which lost 3 bases and 5 bases, there was a span of 16 bases. The CDR3 loop is CASSFSPGHFYGYTF. The DNA for the CDR3 is TGTGCCAGCAGCTTTAGTCCGGGACACTTTTATGGCTACACCTTC.

CDR3 region: CASSAKHDSTDTQYF. Here the CDR3 DNA reads TGTGCCAGCAGCGCCAAACACGATTCCACAGATACGCAGTATTTT. This chain links TRBV9 with TRBJ2-3; D ambiguous. V lost 3 bases and J 2 bases, leaving 13 bases between the germline ends. This CDR3 has 15 amino acids. Germline V gene data show CDR1 as SGDLS and CDR2 as YYNGEE. Variable domain in full (rest from reference TRBV9 and TRBJ2-3): DSGVTQTPKHLITATGQRVTLRCSPRSGDLSVYWYQQSLDQGLQFLIQYYNGEERAKGNILERFSAQQFPDLHSELNLSSLELGDSALYFCASSAKHDSTDTQYFGPGTRLTVL.

The V call is TRBV5-1, the J call TRBJ1-1; a weak D match, TRBD1 (5 bases). Germline V gives CDR1 SGHRS, CDR2 YFSETQ. V lost 0 bases and J lost 1, with 7 bases in between. This CDR3 has 14 amino acids. The CDR3: CASSLEGANTEAFF. The CDR3 DNA is TGCGCCAGCAGCTTGGAAGGGGCGAACACTGAAGCTTTCTTT.

This sequence joins TRBV27 and TRBJ2-3; D perhaps matches TRBD2 (7 bases). V lost 3 bases and J lost 2, with 12 bases in between. This CDR3 is 15 amino acids long. Germline V lookup: CDR1 MNHEY, CDR2 SMNVEV (reference sequence). The CDR3 nucleotides are TGTGCCAGCAGTTTTCGGGGGGCGGACACAGATACGCAGTATTTT. Protein: CASSFRGADTDTQYF.

The chain links TRBV4-1 to TRBJ1-5, with D unclear. V lost 4 bases and J 0 bases, leaving 10 bases between the germline ends. This CDR3 comprises 15 residues. Germline CDR1 MGHRA, CDR2 YSYEKL. The CDR3 DNA reads TGCGCCAGCAGCCGGCAAGCGGCTAGCAATCAGCCCCAGCATTTT. Encoded protein: CASSRQAASNQPQHF.